This T cell receptor beta chain was profiled in a study of CD8 T cells in Susac syndrome (dated by TCRdb to about 2019). In terms of the full investigation: Of the Susac syndrome patients who were sequenced, five or six had clinically active disease and 8 or 9 were in clinical remission. Repertoire sequencing was used to test whether CD8+ T cell activation and differentiation in Susac syndrome was antigen driven. At the time of blood withdrawal, Susac syndrome patients were either therapy-naive, taking corticosteroids (with some also receiving IVIg), or on IVIg alone.

High-throughput TCR beta sequencing profiled peripheral blood CD8+ and CD4+ T cells from healthy donors, Susac syndrome patients and multiple sclerosis patients. The Susac syndrome patients fulfilled recently defined diagnostic criteria for definite or probable disease. Bulk CD8+ and CD4+ T cells were purified magnetically by negative isolation, whereas CD8+ TEMRA cells were enriched by FACS. Blood was drawn into EDTA tubes, processed within 24 hours, and PBMCs were isolated by density gradient centrifugation. PBMCs intended for TCR sequencing were cryopreserved in liquid nitrogen and were subsequently thawed in a 37 degrees C water bath. A purity of at least 90% was achieved for sorted or isolated CD4+, CD8+ and CD8+ TEMRA cells. What the work shows at the level of the full study, not this receptor alone: The study acknowledged that relatively few individuals were included in the TCR sequencing and HLA analysis. In the CD4+ T cell repertoire of Susac syndrome patients, clonal expansion was not detected.

RNA was extracted using the RNeasy kit, and about 0.5 to 1 microgram was reverse transcribed with random hexamers. The immunoSEQ multiplex PCR assay, which covers 54 Vbeta and 13 Jbeta segments, was used to amplify TCR beta CDR3 regions. To correct PCR amplification bias, a synthetic template baseline was used for both primer optimization and computational correction. As for how the authors treated the data: Reads were annotated to V, D and J genes per IMGT and analyzed with immunoSEQ Analyzer, keeping only productive sequences. Clonality was calculated as one minus the Shannon entropy normalized by log2 of the number of productive unique sequences. For each patient and control, public and private clones were evaluated within the 100 most prevalent clones. Susac-specific clones were defined as absent from healthy and MS cohorts, roughly 1,100 published viral clones and other ImmuneACCESS disease sequences. TCRdb ran its own pipeline on the public reads, namely fastp trimming at Q25 and MiXCR clone calling, and kept in-frame beta chains. Rows with a matching CDR3 protein are joined into one entry that keeps the most common DNA and genes. TCRdb's processing, not the authors' own work, is the source of the V and J calls. The sample table contains 150,000 or so distinct CDR3 sequences; only one count was recorded for 95% of them. 0.14% of the sample rests with the top ten.

V loses 1 base at its end and J loses 6 bases; junction bases beyond the gene matches: 15. CDR1 and CDR2 (MGHRA, YSYEKL) derive from the germline V gene. From the cysteine through the phenylalanine, the CDR3 covers 18 amino acids. Only the CDR3 DNA is retained, 54 bases long and in frame from the first base. Details on this clonotype: Its antigen remains undetermined. The sample holds no much larger clone one base away, and base qualities are not on file.

The sequence links TRBV4-1 to TRBJ2-7; TRBD2 fits 10 bases in the junction. Sequencing used CD4+ T cells from PBMCs. The TCR originated in a human donor with Susac syndrome. The CDR3 here reads CASSQGLRGTSEVGEQYF. Here is the DNA: TGCGCCAGCAGCCAAGGTTTAAGGGGGACTAGCGAGGTAGGCGAGCAGTACTTC.